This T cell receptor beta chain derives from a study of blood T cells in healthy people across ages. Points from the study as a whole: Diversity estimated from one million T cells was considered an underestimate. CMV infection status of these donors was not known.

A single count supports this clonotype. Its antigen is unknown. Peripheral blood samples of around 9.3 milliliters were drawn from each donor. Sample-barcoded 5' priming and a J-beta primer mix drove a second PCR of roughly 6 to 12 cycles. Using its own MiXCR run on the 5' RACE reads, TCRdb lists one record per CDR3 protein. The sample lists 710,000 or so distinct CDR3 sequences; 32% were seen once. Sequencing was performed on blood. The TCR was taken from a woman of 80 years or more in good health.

CDR3 nucleotide sequence: TGTGCCAGCAGTTTAGGGGGGGACCTCACAGATACGCAGTATTTT. As protein: CASSLGGDLTDTQYF. The V gene is TRBV28, the J gene TRBJ2-3; 7 nucleotides match TRBD2. The germline V gene has CDR1 MDHEN and CDR2 SYDVKM. This CDR3 spans 15 amino acids. V shed 2 bases and J 2 bases; nucleotides not matched to a gene: 4. Together with reference TRBV28 and TRBJ2-3, the CDR3 gives the full variable domain: DVKVTQSSRYLVKRTGEKVFLECVQDMDHENMFWYRQDPGLGLRLIYFSYDVKMKEKGDIPEGYSVSREKKERFSLILESASTNQTSMYLCASSLGGDLTDTQYFGPGTRLTVL.